This entry lists 14 T cell receptor beta chains sequenced from one sample in a study of CD8+ T cells in alopecia areata. Extraction of RNA preceded its reverse transcription into cDNA, which served as the sequencing template. Assay: immunoSEQ multiplex PCR; the TCRdb copy retains only in-frame clones and omits some. Here the sample spans around 120,000 clones, roughly 57% being singletons. This sample's treatment: oral pan-JAK inhibitor, 5-10 mg twice daily. The source was CD4+ T cells sorted from blood, collected at week 4, from a patient treated with tofacitinib. Receptor source: a human donor with alopecia areata.

The J gene is TRBJ1-5, the V gene TRBV4-1, with 7 bases lining up with TRBD1. From germline, CDR1 is MGHRA and CDR2 YSYEKL. This CDR3 spans 13 amino acids. V dropped 2 bases and J dropped 5; count of bases not matched to a gene: 0. As DNA, the CDR3 is TGCGCCAGCAGCCAACAGGGGGATCAGCCCCAGCATTTT. It encodes CASSQQGDQPQHF.

The chain uses TRBV6-1 and TRBJ1-3; TRBD1 is a possible D gene (5 bases). The germline V gene has CDR1 MNHNS and CDR2 SASEGT. V dropped 4 bases and J dropped 0 bases, with 10 bases sitting between them. The CDR3 is made up of 15 amino acids. CDR3 sequence reads: CASSVRGASGNTIYF. CDR3 bases: TGTGCCAGCAGTGTGCGGGGCGCCTCTGGAAACACCATATATTTT.

V gene TRBV25-1 combines with J gene TRBJ1-5; unclear D gene. Germline CDR1 and CDR2: MGHDK and SYGVNS. This CDR3 is 15 amino acids long. V was trimmed by 8 bases and J by 1 base, leaving 15 bases between them. The CDR3: CASASGSMSNQPQHF. The CDR3 nucleotides are TGTGCCAGCGCCTCGGGATCGATGAGCAATCAGCCCCAGCATTTT.

In DNA, the CDR3 is TGTGCCTGGAGTGTACGACGGGAGACTGAGCAGTTCTTC. Encoded protein: CAWSVRRETEQFF. The rearrangement uses TRBV30 and TRBJ2-1; D possibly corresponds to TRBD2 (6 bases). CDR3 length equals 13 residues. V gave up 0 bases and J gave up 9 bases, with 12 bases separating them. The germline CDR1 and CDR2 sequences are GTSNPN and SVGIG (reference sequence).

This chain joins TRBV4-3 and TRBJ2-7, with 7 bases matching TRBD1. Trimming took 4 bases from V and 4 from J; bases not matched to a gene: 4. CDR1 is LGHNA, CDR2 YSLEER, per germline. The CDR3 has 13 residues. The chain's CDR3 is CASSPTGNYEQYF. CDR3 DNA sequence: TGCGCCAGCAGCCCGACAGGGAATTACGAGCAGTACTTC.

This rearrangement joins TRBV7-2 to TRBJ2-5; perhaps TRBD1 as D (5 bases). This CDR3 is 12 amino acids long. The germline V gene has CDR1 SGHTA and CDR2 FQGNSA. Trimming took 6 bases from V and 5 from J, leaving 10 bases between them. CDR3 amino acids: CASRAGSETQYF. The CDR3 DNA reads TGTGCCAGCAGGGCAGGGTCTGAGACCCAGTACTTC.

This chain links TRBV7-3 with TRBJ2-1; D may be TRBD1 or TRBD2 (5 bases each). The CDR3 is 15 residues long. V lost 5 bases, J lost 6 bases, and 17 bases lay in between. Germline V gives CDR1 SGHTA, CDR2 FQGTGA. The CDR3 region has the DNA TGTGCCAGCAGCCTTACTAGGGATGGGGCCAATGAGCAGTTCTTC. Its translation is CASSLTRDGANEQFF.

The chain carries TRBV30 and TRBJ1-5; 7 bases line up with TRBD1. Unmatched junction bases numbered 5, after V lost 3 bases and J lost 3 bases. This CDR3 has 14 residues. Germline CDR1 GTSNPN, CDR2 SVGIG (reference sequence). The CDR3 nucleotides read TGTGCCTGGAGCCGGGACAGCAACAATCAGCCCCAGCATTTT. Translated, it gives CAWSRDSNNQPQHF.

This clone was recorded a few times. The chain employs TRBV20-1 and TRBJ2-5, with no clear D. Germline assignment: CDR1 DFQATT and CDR2 SNEGSKA (reference sequence). This CDR3 spans 10 amino acids. The CDR3, as DNA: TGCAGCGGTATTAAAGAGACCCAGTACTTC. This gives the protein CSGIKETQYF.

The rearrangement uses TRBV5-6 and TRBJ2-1; no clear D gene. Germline V lookup: CDR1 SGHDT, CDR2 YYEEEE. The CDR3 has 12 amino acids. Trimming left V 0 bases short and J 14 bases short, with 12 bases between. The CDR3, as DNA: TGTGCCAGCAGCTTGGGCGCTCTTCAAAAGTTCTTC. This translates into CASSLGALQKFF.

The rearrangement joins TRBV6-5 to TRBJ2-7; unclear D gene. Germline V lookup: CDR1 MNHEY, CDR2 SVGAGI. The ends were cut back, 0 bases at V and 0 bases at J, with 12 bases in the middle. There are 16 residues in the CDR3. CDR3 protein: CASSYSAPENSYEQYF. Here the CDR3 DNA reads TGTGCCAGCAGTTACTCGGCCCCGGAGAACTCCTACGAGCAGTACTTC.

V gene TRBV23-1 combines with J gene TRBJ2-1; 10 positions agree with TRBD1. TRBV23-1 is treated as an ORF (open reading frame) with a function not yet certain. The CDR3 runs to 17 residues. J was trimmed by 4 bases and V by 3 bases; bases with no gene match: 9. The CDR3 bases are TGCGCCAGCAGTCACCCCGTGGGACAGGGGAAATACAATGAGCAGTTCTTC. Translation gives CASSHPVGQGKYNEQFF.

The V call is TRBV7-2, the J call TRBJ2-3; no clear D. CDR1 is SGHTA and CDR2 is FQGNSA in the germline V gene. The CDR3 is made up of 12 amino acids. Trimming pared 4 bases from V and 2 bases from J, leaving 4 bases between. Here the CDR3 DNA reads TGTGCCAGCAGCTCAAACACAGATACGCAGTATTTT. Protein product: CASSSNTDTQYF.

V is TRBV27 and J is TRBJ2-6; D may match TRBD1 or TRBD2 (6 bases each). The CDR3 length is 15 residues. Germline lookup yields CDR1 MNHEY and CDR2 SMNVEV (reference sequence). Deletions cut 4 bases from V and 4 bases from J, with 11 bases between. CDR3 protein: CASSSRGGGANVLTF. The CDR3 nucleotides are TGTGCCAGCAGTTCCAGGGGAGGAGGGGCCAACGTCCTGACTTTC.